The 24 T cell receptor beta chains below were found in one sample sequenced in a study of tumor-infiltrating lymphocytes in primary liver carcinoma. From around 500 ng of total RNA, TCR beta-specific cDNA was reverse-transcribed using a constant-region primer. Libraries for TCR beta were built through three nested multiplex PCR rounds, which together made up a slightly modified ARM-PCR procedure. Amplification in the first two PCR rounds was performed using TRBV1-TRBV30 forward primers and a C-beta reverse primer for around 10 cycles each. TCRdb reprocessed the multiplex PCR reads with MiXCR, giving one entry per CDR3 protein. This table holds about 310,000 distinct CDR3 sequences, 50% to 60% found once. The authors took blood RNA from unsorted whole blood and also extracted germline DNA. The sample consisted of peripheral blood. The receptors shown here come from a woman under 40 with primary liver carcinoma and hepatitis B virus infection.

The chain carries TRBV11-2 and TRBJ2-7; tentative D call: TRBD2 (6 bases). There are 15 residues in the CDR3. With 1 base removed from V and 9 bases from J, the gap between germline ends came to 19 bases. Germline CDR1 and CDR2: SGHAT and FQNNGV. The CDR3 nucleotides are TGTGCCAGCAGCTTAGTACAGGCGATTCCTAGCGCGCAGTACTTC. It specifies CASSLVQAIPSAQYF.

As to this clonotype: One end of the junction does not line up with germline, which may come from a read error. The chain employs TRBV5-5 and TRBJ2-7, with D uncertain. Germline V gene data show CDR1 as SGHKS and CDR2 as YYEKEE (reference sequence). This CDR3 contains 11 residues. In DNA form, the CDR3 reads TGTGCCAGCAGCTCCGGGTCCGAGCACTACTTC. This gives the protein CASSSGSEHYF.

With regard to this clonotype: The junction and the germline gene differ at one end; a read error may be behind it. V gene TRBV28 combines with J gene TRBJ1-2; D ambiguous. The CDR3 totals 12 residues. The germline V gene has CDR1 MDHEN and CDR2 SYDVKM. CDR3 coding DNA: TGTGCCAGCAGTTTAATGGGCTATGGCTACAACTTC. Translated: CASSLMGYGYNF.

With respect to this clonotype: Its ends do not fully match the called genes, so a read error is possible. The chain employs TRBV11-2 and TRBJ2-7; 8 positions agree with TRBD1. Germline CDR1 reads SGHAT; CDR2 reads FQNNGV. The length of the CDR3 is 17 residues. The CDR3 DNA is TGTTCCAGCAGCCTCCAACTAGACAGGGGAGATCCTTGGGAGCAGTACTTC. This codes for CSSSLQLDRGDPWEQYF. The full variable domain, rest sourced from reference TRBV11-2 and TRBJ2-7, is EAGVAQSPRYKIIEKRQSVAFWCNPISGHATLYWYQQILGQGPKLLIQFQNNGVVDDSQLPKDRFSAERLKGVDSTLKIQPAKLEDSAVYLCSSSLQLDRGDPWEQYFGPGTRLTVT.

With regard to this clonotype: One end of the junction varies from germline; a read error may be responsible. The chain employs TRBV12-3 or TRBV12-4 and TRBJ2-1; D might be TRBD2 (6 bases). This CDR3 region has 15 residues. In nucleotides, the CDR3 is TGTTCCAGCAGTGGACTATCCCGGGACTACAATGAGCAGTTCTTC. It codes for CSSSGLSRDYNEQFF.

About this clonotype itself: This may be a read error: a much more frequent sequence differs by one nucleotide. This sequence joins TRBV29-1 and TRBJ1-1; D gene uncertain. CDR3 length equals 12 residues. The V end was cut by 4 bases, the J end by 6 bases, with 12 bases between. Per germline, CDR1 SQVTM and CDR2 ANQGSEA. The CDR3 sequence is CSVGDGSAEAFF. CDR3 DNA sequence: TGCAGCGTTGGAGATGGGAGTGCTGAAGCTTTCTTT.

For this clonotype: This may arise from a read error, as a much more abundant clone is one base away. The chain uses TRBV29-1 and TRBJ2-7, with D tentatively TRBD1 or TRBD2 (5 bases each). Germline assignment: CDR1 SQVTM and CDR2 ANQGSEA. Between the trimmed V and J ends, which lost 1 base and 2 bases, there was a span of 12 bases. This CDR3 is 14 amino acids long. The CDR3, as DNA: TGCAGCGTTGAAGGAGGGCAGGGACCCTACGAGCAGTACTTC. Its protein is CSVEGGQGPYEQYF.

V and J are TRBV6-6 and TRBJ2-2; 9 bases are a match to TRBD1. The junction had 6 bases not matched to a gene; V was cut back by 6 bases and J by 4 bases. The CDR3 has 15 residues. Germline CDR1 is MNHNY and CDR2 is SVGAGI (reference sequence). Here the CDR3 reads CASSGQGRGTGELFF. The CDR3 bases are TGTGCCAGCAGCGGACAGGGGCGCGGCACCGGGGAGCTGTTTTTT.

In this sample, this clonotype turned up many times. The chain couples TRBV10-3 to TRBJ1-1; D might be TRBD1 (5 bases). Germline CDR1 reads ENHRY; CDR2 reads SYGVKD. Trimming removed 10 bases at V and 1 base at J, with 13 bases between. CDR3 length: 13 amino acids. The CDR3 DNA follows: TGTGCCACTGCCGGGACTGAGAACACTGAAGCTTTCTTT. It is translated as CATAGTENTEAFF.

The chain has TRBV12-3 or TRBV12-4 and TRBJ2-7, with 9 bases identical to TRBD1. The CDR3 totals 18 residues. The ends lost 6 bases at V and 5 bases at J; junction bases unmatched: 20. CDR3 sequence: CASSPPGQGRGYRDEQYF. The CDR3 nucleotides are TGTGCCAGCAGCCCGCCTGGACAGGGGCGAGGATACCGGGACGAGCAGTACTTC.

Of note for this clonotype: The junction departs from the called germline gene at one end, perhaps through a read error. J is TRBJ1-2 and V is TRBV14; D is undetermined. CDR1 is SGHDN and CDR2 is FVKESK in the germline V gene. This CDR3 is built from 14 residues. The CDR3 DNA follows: TGTGCCAGCAGCCAAGACAGTGGAGACTATGGCTACAGCTTC. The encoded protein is CASSQDSGDYGYSF. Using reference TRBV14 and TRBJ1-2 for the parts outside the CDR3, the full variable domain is EAGVTQFPSHSVIEKGQTVTLRCDPISGHDNLYWYRRVMGKEIKFLLHFVKESKQDESGMPNNRFLAERTGGTYSTLKVQPAELEDSGVYFCASSQDSGDYGYSFGSGTRLTVV.

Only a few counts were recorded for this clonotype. CDR3 region: CASSEFRNTEAFF. CDR3 coding DNA: TGTGCCAGCAGTGAGTTTCGGAACACTGAAGCTTTCTTT. This rearrangement joins TRBV6-1 to TRBJ1-1; D call uncertain. CDR3 length: 13 residues. Germline V gives CDR1 MNHNS, CDR2 SASEGT. V dropped 3 bases and J dropped 1 base, with 6 bases sitting between them.

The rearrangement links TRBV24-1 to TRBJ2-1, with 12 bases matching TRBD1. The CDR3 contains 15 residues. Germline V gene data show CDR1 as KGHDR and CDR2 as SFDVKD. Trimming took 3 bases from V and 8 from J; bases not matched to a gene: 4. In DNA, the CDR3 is TGTGCCACCAGTGATCCGGGACAGGGGGCCGATGAGCAGTTCTTC. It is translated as CATSDPGQGADEQFF.

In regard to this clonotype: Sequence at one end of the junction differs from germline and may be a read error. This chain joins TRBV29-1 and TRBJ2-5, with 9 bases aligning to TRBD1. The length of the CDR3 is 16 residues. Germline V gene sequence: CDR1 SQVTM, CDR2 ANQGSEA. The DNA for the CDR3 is TGTAGCGTTGAATATTGGGACAGGGATTCCCAAGAGACCCAGTACTTC. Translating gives CSVEYWDRDSQETQYF.

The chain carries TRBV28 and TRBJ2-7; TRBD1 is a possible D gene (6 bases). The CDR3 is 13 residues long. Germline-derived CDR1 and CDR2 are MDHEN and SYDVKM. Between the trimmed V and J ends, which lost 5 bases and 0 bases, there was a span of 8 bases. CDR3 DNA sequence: TGTGCCAGCAGTGGGACACCCTCCTACGAGCAGTACTTC. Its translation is CASSGTPSYEQYF.

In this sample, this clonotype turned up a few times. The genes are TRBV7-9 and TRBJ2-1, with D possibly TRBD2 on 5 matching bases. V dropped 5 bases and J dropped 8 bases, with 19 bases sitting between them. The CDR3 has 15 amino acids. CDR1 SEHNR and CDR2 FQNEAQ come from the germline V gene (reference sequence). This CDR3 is CASSHTSGRIDEQFF. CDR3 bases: TGTGCCAGCAGCCACACTAGTGGGAGAATCGATGAGCAGTTCTTC.

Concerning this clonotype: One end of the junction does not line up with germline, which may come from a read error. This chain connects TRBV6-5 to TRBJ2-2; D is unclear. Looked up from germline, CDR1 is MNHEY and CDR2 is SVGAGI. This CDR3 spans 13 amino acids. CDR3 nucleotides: TGTACCAGCATGGGTATAGGCACCGGGGAGCTGTTTTTT. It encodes CTSMGIGTGELFF.

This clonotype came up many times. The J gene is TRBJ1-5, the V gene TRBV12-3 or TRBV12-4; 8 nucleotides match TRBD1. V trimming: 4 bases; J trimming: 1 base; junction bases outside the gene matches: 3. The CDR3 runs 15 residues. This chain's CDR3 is CASSWTGNSNQPQHF. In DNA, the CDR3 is TGTGCCAGCAGTTGGACAGGGAACAGCAATCAGCCCCAGCATTTT.

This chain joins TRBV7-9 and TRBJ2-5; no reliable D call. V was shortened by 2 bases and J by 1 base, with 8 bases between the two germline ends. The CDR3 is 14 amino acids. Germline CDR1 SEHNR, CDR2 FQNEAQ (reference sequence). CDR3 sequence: CASSLSGAQETQYF. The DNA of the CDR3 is TGTGCCAGCAGCTTATCTGGAGCCCAAGAGACCCAGTACTTC.

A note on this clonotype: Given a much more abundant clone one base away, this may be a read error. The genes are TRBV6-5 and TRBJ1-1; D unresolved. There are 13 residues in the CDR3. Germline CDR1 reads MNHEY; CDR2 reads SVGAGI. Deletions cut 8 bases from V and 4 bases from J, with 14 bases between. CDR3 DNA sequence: TGTGCCAGCTACGTACCGGGTACCACTGAAGCTTTCTTT. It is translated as CASYVPGTTEAFF.

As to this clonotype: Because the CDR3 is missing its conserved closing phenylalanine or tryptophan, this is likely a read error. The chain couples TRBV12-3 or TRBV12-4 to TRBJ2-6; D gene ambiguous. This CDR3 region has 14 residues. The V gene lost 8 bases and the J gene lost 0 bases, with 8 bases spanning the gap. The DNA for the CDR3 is TGTGCCAGCGGAGCAAGCTCTGGGGCCAACGTCCTGACTCTC. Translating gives CASGASSGANVLTL.

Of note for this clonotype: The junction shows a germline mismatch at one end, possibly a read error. Written as DNA, the CDR3 is TGTGTCAGCAGTTTTGTAGAGAACACCGGGGAGCTCTTTTTT. This sequence encodes CVSSFVENTGELFF. This chain connects TRBV12-3 or TRBV12-4 to TRBJ2-2; D perhaps matches TRBD2 (5 bases). This CDR3 has 14 amino acids.

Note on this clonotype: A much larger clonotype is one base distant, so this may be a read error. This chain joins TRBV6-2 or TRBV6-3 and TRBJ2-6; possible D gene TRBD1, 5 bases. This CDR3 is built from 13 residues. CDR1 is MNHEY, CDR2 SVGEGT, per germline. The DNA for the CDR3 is TGTGCCAGCACTCCCTCTGGGGCCGACGTCCTGACTTTC. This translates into CASTPSGADVLTF.

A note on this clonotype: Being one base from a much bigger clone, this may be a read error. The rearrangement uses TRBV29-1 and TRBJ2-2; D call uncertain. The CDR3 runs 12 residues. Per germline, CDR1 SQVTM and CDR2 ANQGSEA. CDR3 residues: CSVSRNTVELFF. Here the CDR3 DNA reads TGCAGCGTGTCGAGGAACACCGTGGAGCTGTTTTTT.